The rows below give T cell receptor beta chains drawn from one sample of a study of identical twins. TCRdb used MiXCR to reprocess the 5' RACE reads, holding one entry per CDR3 protein. Of hundreds of thousands of distinct CDR3 sequences listed, roughly an eighth are singletons. This sample was also put to use in a study of yellow fever vaccine responses in identical twins.

Sequences were obtained from PBMCs. The receptors stem from a woman younger than 30 in good health. Each CDR3 is given with its conserved first and last residue. A D gene is named only where the DNA matches it firmly. Where a row states a size, it is once, few, many or the class of an expanded clone; other rows omit it.

clone_size d_call j_call v_call cdr3_aa cdr3_nt
many NA TRBJ1-5 TRBV20-1 CSARTDSNQPQHF TGCAGTGCTAGAACAGATAGCAATCAGCCCCAGCATTTT
few NA TRBJ2-1 TRBV12-5 CASGSTGGAYNEQFF TGTGCTAGTGGTTCCACAGGGGGGGCCTACAATGAGCAGTTCTTC
few NA TRBJ1-1 TRBV10-1 CASSSRQTPGDTEAFF TGCGCCAGCAGTTCGCGGCAGACCCCTGGAGACACTGAAGCTTTCTTT
few NA TRBJ1-4 TRBV6-1 CASSDTTTNEKLFF TGTGCCAGCAGTGATACGACGACTAATGAAAAACTGTTTTTT
many NA TRBJ1-1 TRBV12-3/TRBV12-4 CASSVRQKNTEAFF TGTGCCAGCAGCGTAAGACAGAAGAACACTGAAGCTTTCTTT
few NA TRBJ1-6 TRBV20-1 CSAPSHEPGAPLHF TGCAGTGCTCCCAGCCACGAACCCGGGGCACCCCTCCACTTT
few TRBD2 TRBJ2-3 TRBV12-3/TRBV12-4 CASGDPGLAYYTWTQYF TGTGCCAGCGGAGACCCGGGACTAGCGTACTACACGTGGACGCAGTATTTT
NA TRBD1 TRBJ2-1 TRBV12-3/TRBV12-4 CASSLVFLGQGSYNEQFF TGTGCCAGCAGTTTAGTGTTTTTAGGACAGGGTTCCTACAATGAGCAGTTCTTC
NA NA TRBJ2-2 TRBV20-1 CSANLRWTGELFF TGCAGTGCTAACCTGAGATGGACCGGGGAGCTGTTTTTT
many NA TRBJ1-2 TRBV27 CASSTQPRAPLYGYTF TGTGCCAGCAGTACCCAGCCCAGGGCCCCACTCTATGGCTACACCTTC
few NA TRBJ1-4 TRBV5-1 CASHLTPSTNEKLFF TGCGCCAGCCACCTGACACCTTCAACTAATGAAAAACTGTTTTTT
many NA TRBJ1-6 TRBV9 CASSVDSAGSKSPLHF TGTGCCAGCAGCGTAGACAGTGCTGGGTCCAAATCACCCCTCCACTTT
NA TRBD2 TRBJ2-3 TRBV7-6 CASSPRRLTSGGALGTDTQYF TGTGCCAGCAGCCCACGTAGATTGACTAGCGGGGGTGCCTTGGGCACAGATACGCAGTATTTT
NA TRBD1 TRBJ2-7 TRBV6-6 CASSRDRLSEQYF TGTGCCAGCAGCCGGGACAGACTTTCCGAGCAGTACTTC
NA NA TRBJ2-7 TRBV5-6 CAISPGHVCYEQYF TGTGCCATCAGCCCCGGACACGTCTGCTACGAGCAGTACTTC